A selection of T cell receptor beta chains follows, all from one sample in a study of blood T cell repertoires in COVID-19. Using immunoSEQ multiplex PCR, the repertoire was profiled, and TCRdb retains in-frame clones only, with some absent. The top ten clones hold 11% of a sample with 200,000 to 250,000 clones, roughly 87% of them seen once. The sequenced sample consisted of PBMCs or T cells enriched from blood (not recorded which). These receptors originate from a man aged 25 to 40 who had recovered from COVID-19. CDR3s include the opening cysteine and the closing phenylalanine or tryptophan. The D gene is left open where the match is weak. Rows give clone size only sometimes, using once, few, many, or a class for an expanded clone.

CDR3nt	CDR3aa	d_gene	abundance	v_gene	j_gene
TGTGCCAGCCTGCGACAGTATAATTCACCCCTCCACTTT	CASLRQYNSPLHF	NA	NA	TRBV6-6	TRBJ1-6
TGTGCCACAAGCACAGGGTTGACAACCTACGAGCAGTACTTC	CATSTGLTTYEQYF	NA	NA	TRBV10-3	TRBJ2-7
TGTGCCAGCAGTGAGTGGGTCGGGCTAGCGGGACTCACCGGGGAGCTGTTTTTT	CASSEWVGLAGLTGELFF	TRBD2	NA	TRBV6-1	TRBJ2-2
TGTGCCACACTCCCCCTGAACACCGGGGAGCTGTTTTTT	CATLPLNTGELFF	NA	NA	TRBV10-3	TRBJ2-2
TGTGCCAGCAGCCCCACCCAGGGGAACACCATATATTTT	CASSPTQGNTIYF	NA	NA	TRBV7-2	TRBJ1-3
TGTGCCAGCATCCTCCCGACAGGGGGCGCCGACACCGGGGAGCTGTTTTTT	CASILPTGGADTGELFF	TRBD1	NA	TRBV7-3	TRBJ2-2
TGTGCCAGCAGCGCCCGACAGGCTACCATGGAAGCTTTCTTT	CASSARQATMEAFF	NA	NA	TRBV7-2	TRBJ1-1
TGTGCCAGCAGGCCCGGGACAGGGGGCGATCAGCCCCAGCATTTT	CASRPGTGGDQPQHF	TRBD1	once	TRBV5-8	TRBJ1-5
TGTGCCACCAGGGCCCGGCGGAATCAGCCCCAGCATTTT	CATRARRNQPQHF	NA	NA	TRBV3-1/TRBV3-2	TRBJ1-5
TGTGCCAGCAGTGAGCCTAGCGGGAGTGGGGAGACCCAGTACTTC	CASSEPSGSGETQYF	TRBD2	NA	TRBV6-1	TRBJ2-5
TGTGCCAGCAGTTCACTTCTAGCGGGGGGTCAGACCCAGTACTTC	CASSSLLAGGQTQYF	TRBD2	few	TRBV7-9	TRBJ2-5
TGTGCCAGCAGCCGGGACAGGGCCACCTATGGCTACACCTTC	CASSRDRATYGYTF	TRBD1	NA	TRBV6-5	TRBJ1-2
TGTGCCTGGGGGCGGGGAGGCATCACAGATACGCAGTATTTT	CAWGRGGITDTQYF	NA	once	TRBV30	TRBJ2-3
TGTGCCAGCAGCCAGGAAGCGGCGGTGAGGACTGAAGCTTTCTTT	CASSQEAAVRTEAFF	NA	once	TRBV7-9	TRBJ1-1
TGTGCCAGCAGACACAGGGGCTCCGGGGCCAACGTCCTGACTTTC	CASRHRGSGANVLTF	TRBD1	few	TRBV13	TRBJ2-6
TGTGCCAGCAGCGTAGCAGGAGAAGCTTTCTTT	CASSVAGEAFF	NA	once	TRBV9	TRBJ1-1
TGTGCCAGCAGCACCCGGACTAGCCCCTCGGATGAGGATGAGCAGTTCTTC	CASSTRTSPSDEDEQFF	TRBD2	NA	TRBV3-1/TRBV3-2	TRBJ2-1
TGTGCCAGCAGCCAAGGATCACAGGGGTATGGCTACACCTTC	CASSQGSQGYGYTF	TRBD1	once	TRBV3-1/TRBV3-2	TRBJ1-2
TGCGCCAGCAGCCACCCCCTAAGACAGGGCCTTGGTTATGGCTACACCTTC	CASSHPLRQGLGYGYTF	TRBD1	NA	TRBV4-1	TRBJ1-2
TGCAGTGCTAGTCCCAGGGTGGGCAATCAGCCCCAGCATTTT	CSASPRVGNQPQHF	NA	NA	TRBV20-1	TRBJ1-5
TGTGCCAGCTGGGGGACAGGGGTTGCGGATACGCAGTATTTT	CASWGTGVADTQYF	TRBD1	NA	TRBV6-5	TRBJ2-3
TGCGCCAGCAGCTCGGGGTACCTAAGTGAAAAACTGTTTTTT	CASSSGYLSEKLFF	NA	NA	TRBV5-1	TRBJ1-4
TGTGCCAGCAGTGTAGCTCTACTAGCGGGGTTCACGAACACCGGGGAGCTGTTTTTT	CASSVALLAGFTNTGELFF	TRBD2	NA	TRBV9	TRBJ2-2
TGCAGCGTTAACGGACTAGCGGGATTGAGTTATGAGCAGTTCTTC	CSVNGLAGLSYEQFF	TRBD2	NA	TRBV29-1	TRBJ2-1
TGTGCCAGCAGTTTCCGACACGGCAATCAGCCCCAGCATTTT	CASSFRHGNQPQHF	NA	NA	TRBV6-2/TRBV6-3	TRBJ1-5
TGTGCCGGGAAGGGGACAGCGAACACCGGGGAGCTGTTTTTT	CAGKGTANTGELFF	TRBD1	once	TRBV19	TRBJ2-2
TGTGCCAGCAGTTACTGGAGGGATAGCAATCAGCCCCAGCATTTT	CASSYWRDSNQPQHF	NA	NA	TRBV6-2/TRBV6-3	TRBJ1-5
TGTGCCAGCTCACCACCGCAGGGGGCTAGTGGCTACACCTTC	CASSPPQGASGYTF	TRBD1	few	TRBV18	TRBJ1-2
TGTGCCAGCAGGGACAGCCCCTACGAGCAGTACTTC	CASRDSPYEQYF	NA	NA	TRBV2	TRBJ2-7
TGTGCCAGCAGCCCCAGGGGCACAGATACGCAGTATTTT	CASSPRGTDTQYF	NA	once	TRBV11-3	TRBJ2-3
TGCGCCAGCAGCCAGAACAGGGGTGGCAATGAGCAGTTCTTC	CASSQNRGGNEQFF	TRBD1	NA	TRBV4-1	TRBJ2-1
TGTGCCAGTAAATTCGCGGGAACTAATGAAAAACTGTTTTTT	CASKFAGTNEKLFF	NA	many	TRBV19	TRBJ1-4
TGTGCCAGCAGCCGCGAGATAGGCAGGGGGCAAGGGGCAGATACGCAGTATTTT	CASSREIGRGQGADTQYF	TRBD1	NA	TRBV5-6	TRBJ2-3
TGTGCCAGCTCACTCGCAGAACAGAACACTGAAGCTTTCTTT	CASSLAEQNTEAFF	NA	NA	TRBV18	TRBJ1-1